This is a list of T cell receptor beta chains from one sample in a study of blood T cell repertoires in COVID-19. Generated by immunoSEQ multiplex PCR, the TCRdb table keeps only in-frame clones and is missing some. The table includes 220,000 or so clones, roughly 80% detected once. The sample taken for sequencing was PBMCs or T cells enriched from blood (not recorded which). The receptors shown here come from a woman aged 40 to 50 with acute COVID-19. Both conserved end residues are part of each CDR3. D genes are given only for firm matches. Clone size appears in some rows only: once, few, many, or a class for an expanded clone.

D gene	CDR3 length	V gene	clone size	J gene	CDR3 protein	CDR3 DNA
TRBD2	18	TRBV10-2	.	TRBJ2-3	CASRRVAGGRGSTDTQYF	TGCGCCAGCAGGCGAGTAGCGGGAGGGCGAGGAAGCACAGATACGCAGTATTTT
TRBD2	15	TRBV19	.	TRBJ2-1	CASSIQRGVNNEQFF	TGTGCCAGTAGTATCCAGCGGGGAGTTAACAATGAGCAGTTCTTC
TRBD2	15	TRBV5-1	.	TRBJ2-2	CASSLEIAGSGELFF	TGCGCCAGCAGCTTGGAAATAGCGGGAAGCGGGGAGCTGTTTTTT
.	11	TRBV5-6	.	TRBJ1-2	CASSSLRGYTF	TGTGCCAGCAGTTCTCTTCGGGGCTACACCTTC
.	16	TRBV9	.	TRBJ1-4	CASTKGRGRANEKLFF	TGTGCCAGCACCAAGGGTAGGGGAAGGGCTAATGAAAAACTGTTTTTT
.	13	TRBV15	few	TRBJ1-1	CATSRTENTEAFF	TGTGCCACCAGCAGGACAGAGAACACTGAAGCTTTCTTT
.	14	TRBV7-3	.	TRBJ2-3	CASSTGHSTDTQYF	TGTGCCAGCAGTACCGGACACAGCACAGATACGCAGTATTTT
.	12	TRBV29-1	.	TRBJ1-2	CSVDKGRYGYTF	TGCAGCGTTGATAAAGGGAGGTATGGCTACACCTTC
.	14	TRBV6-2/TRBV6-3	once	TRBJ1-2	CASSYSHGGSGYTF	TGTGCCAGCAGTTACTCGCACGGCGGTTCAGGCTACACCTTC
.	12	TRBV29-1	.	TRBJ1-2	CSVENPGDGYTF	TGCAGCGTTGAGAATCCCGGGGATGGCTACACCTTC
.	13	TRBV3-1/TRBV3-2	.	TRBJ1-2	CASGDGRRYGYTF	TGTGCCAGCGGGGACGGGAGAAGATATGGCTACACCTTC
.	16	TRBV20-1	.	TRBJ1-3	CSASTLIGGDGNTIYF	TGCAGTGCTAGTACCTTAATCGGGGGTGATGGAAACACCATATATTTT
.	15	TRBV4-2	.	TRBJ2-1	CASSQVTESYNEQFF	TGTGCCAGCAGCCAAGTAACAGAATCCTACAATGAGCAGTTCTTC
.	14	TRBV30	.	TRBJ1-2	CAWRRAVSNYGYTF	TGTGCCTGGAGGAGGGCCGTCTCTAACTATGGCTACACCTTC
TRBD2	14	TRBV5-1	.	TRBJ2-1	CASSIGLAGGEQFF	TGCGCCAGCAGCATAGGACTAGCGGGAGGTGAGCAGTTCTTC
TRBD1	15	TRBV5-5	.	TRBJ1-1	CASSLAPTGDTEAFF	TGTGCCAGCAGCTTGGCCCCGACAGGGGACACTGAAGCTTTCTTT
.	16	TRBV4-2	.	TRBJ1-2	CASSPNTRGGNYGYTF	TGTGCCAGCAGCCCGAACACCAGGGGTGGGAACTATGGCTACACCTTC
.	17	TRBV18	.	TRBJ1-5	CASSPPGGTQSNQPQHF	TGTGCCAGCTCACCACCTGGAGGGACCCAAAGCAATCAGCCCCAGCATTTT
TRBD2	15	TRBV7-6	.	TRBJ2-1	CASSLLAGIYNEQFF	TGTGCCAGCAGTCTGCTAGCGGGGATCTACAATGAGCAGTTCTTC
TRBD1	15	TRBV30	.	TRBJ2-1	CAWSASQGLLGEQFF	TGTGCCTGGAGTGCGTCACAGGGGTTATTGGGTGAGCAGTTCTTC
.	12	TRBV10-3	.	TRBJ2-7	CAISGQSHEQYF	TGTGCCATCAGTGGACAATCCCACGAGCAGTACTTC
TRBD2	18	TRBV6-2/TRBV6-3	.	TRBJ2-7	CASSSTTGTRRSSYEQYF	TGTGCCAGCAGTAGTACAACCGGGACTAGAAGGAGCTCCTACGAGCAGTACTTC
.	17	TRBV7-2	.	TRBJ1-2	CASSYIGTRQTFYGYTF	TGTGCCAGCAGCTATATAGGAACGCGACAGACATTTTATGGCTACACCTTC
.	15	TRBV19	.	TRBJ2-7	CASSPTLTSSYEQYF	TGTGCCAGTAGCCCGACTCTTACGAGCTCCTACGAGCAGTACTTC
.	14	TRBV2	.	TRBJ1-4	CASSEARKGEKLFF	TGTGCCAGCAGTGAAGCCAGGAAAGGCGAAAAACTGTTTTTT
.	16	TRBV9	.	TRBJ1-3	CASSVAPGIGGNTIYF	TGTGCCAGCAGCGTAGCTCCGGGGATAGGTGGAAACACCATATATTTT
.	13	TRBV28	once	TRBJ2-1	CASTSITGTEQFF	TGTGCCAGCACTTCGATCACCGGGACAGAGCAGTTCTTC
.	13	TRBV2	.	TRBJ1-1	CASREGEGTEAFF	TGTGCCAGCAGAGAGGGGGAGGGCACTGAAGCTTTCTTT
.	15	TRBV27	.	TRBJ2-7	CASRIRGGGGHEQYF	TGTGCCAGCAGAATACGCGGCGGAGGGGGCCACGAGCAGTACTTC
TRBD1	12	TRBV29-1	.	TRBJ1-2	CSVQTGGYGYTF	TGCAGCGTTCAGACAGGGGGTTATGGCTACACCTTC
.	14	TRBV5-1	.	TRBJ1-1	CASSLIRGNTEAFF	TGCGCCAGCAGCTTGATCAGGGGGAACACTGAAGCTTTCTTT
.	14	TRBV5-3	.	TRBJ2-1	CARRAGPSSTEQFF	TGTGCCAGAAGGGCAGGCCCATCTAGCACTGAGCAGTTCTTC
.	13	TRBV5-6	.	TRBJ1-2	CASSLDRQYGYTF	TGTGCCAGCAGCTTGGATAGACAGTATGGCTACACCTTC
TRBD2	15	TRBV14	.	TRBJ2-1	CASSQGLASYNEQFF	TGTGCCAGCAGCCAAGGACTAGCGAGCTACAATGAGCAGTTCTTC
TRBD2	19	TRBV20-1	once	TRBJ2-6	CSASTYGTGLGSGANVLTF	TGCAGTGCTAGTACGTATGGGACTGGACTAGGCTCTGGGGCCAACGTCCTGACTTTC
TRBD2	16	TRBV9	.	TRBJ2-3	CASSVEAGGDTDTQYF	TGTGCCAGCAGCGTAGAAGCGGGGGGCGACACAGATACGCAGTATTTT
.	15	TRBV27	once	TRBJ2-1	CASSLRQGLDNEQFF	TGTGCCAGCAGTTTAAGGCAGGGACTGGACAATGAGCAGTTCTTC
TRBD1	18	TRBV27	few	TRBJ2-2	CASSRFPRAGGHTGELFF	TGTGCCAGCAGTCGTTTTCCGCGGGCAGGGGGCCACACCGGGGAGCTGTTTTTT
.	14	TRBV19	.	TRBJ1-3	CASSMFSSGNTIYF	TGTGCCAGTAGTATGTTCAGCTCTGGAAACACCATATATTTT
TRBD1	14	TRBV6-6	.	TRBJ1-5	CASSTNRGHQPQHF	TGTGCCAGCAGTACAAACAGGGGGCATCAGCCCCAGCATTTT
.	14	TRBV25-1	.	TRBJ1-6	CASALGSYNSPLHF	TGTGCCAGTGCCCTCGGGTCCTATAATTCACCCCTCCACTTT
TRBD1	15	TRBV30	.	TRBJ1-1	CAWSRSGTGGTEAFF	TGTGCCTGGAGTCGCTCCGGGACAGGGGGCACTGAAGCTTTCTTT